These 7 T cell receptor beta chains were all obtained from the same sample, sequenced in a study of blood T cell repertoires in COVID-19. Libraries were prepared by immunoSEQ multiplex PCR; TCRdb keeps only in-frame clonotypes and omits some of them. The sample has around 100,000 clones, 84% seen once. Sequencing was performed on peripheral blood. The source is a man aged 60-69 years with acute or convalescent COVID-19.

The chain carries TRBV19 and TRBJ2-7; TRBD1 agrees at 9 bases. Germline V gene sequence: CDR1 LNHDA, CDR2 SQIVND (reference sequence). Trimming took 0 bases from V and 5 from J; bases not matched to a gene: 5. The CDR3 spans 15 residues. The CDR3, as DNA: TGTGCCAGTAGTATAGAGGGACAGGGATCCGACGAGCAGTACTTC. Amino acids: CASSIEGQGSDEQYF.

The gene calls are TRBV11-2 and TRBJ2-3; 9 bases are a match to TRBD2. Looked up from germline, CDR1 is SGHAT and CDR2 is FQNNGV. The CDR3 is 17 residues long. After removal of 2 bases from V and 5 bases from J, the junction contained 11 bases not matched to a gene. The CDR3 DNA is TGTGCCAGCAGCTTAATACGGCGGGAGGGCGTGGGAGATACGCAGTATTTT. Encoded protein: CASSLIRREGVGDTQYF.

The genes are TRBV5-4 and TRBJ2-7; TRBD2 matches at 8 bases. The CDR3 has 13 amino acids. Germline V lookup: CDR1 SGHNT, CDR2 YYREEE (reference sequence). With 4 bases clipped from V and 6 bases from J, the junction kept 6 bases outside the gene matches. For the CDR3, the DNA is TGTGCCAGCAGCCCCAGGACTAGCTGCGAGCAGTACGTC. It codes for CASSPRTSCEQYV.

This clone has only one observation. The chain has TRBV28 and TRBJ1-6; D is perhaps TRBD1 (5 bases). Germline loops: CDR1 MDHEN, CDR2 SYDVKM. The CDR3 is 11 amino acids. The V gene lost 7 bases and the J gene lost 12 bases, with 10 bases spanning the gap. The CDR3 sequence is CASNLGGPLHF. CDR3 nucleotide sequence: TGTGCCAGCAACTTGGGGGGACCCCTCCACTTT.

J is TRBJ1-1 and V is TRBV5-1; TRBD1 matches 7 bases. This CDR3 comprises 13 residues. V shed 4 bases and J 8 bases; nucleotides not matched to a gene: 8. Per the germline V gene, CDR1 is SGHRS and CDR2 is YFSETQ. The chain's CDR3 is CASSLTGTAEAFF. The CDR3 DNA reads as TGCGCCAGCAGCCTAACCGGGACAGCGGAAGCTTTCTTT.

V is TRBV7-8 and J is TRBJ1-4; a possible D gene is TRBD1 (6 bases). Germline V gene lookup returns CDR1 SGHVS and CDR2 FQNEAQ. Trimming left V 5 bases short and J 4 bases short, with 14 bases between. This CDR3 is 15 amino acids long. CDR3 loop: CASSGQTEINEKLFF. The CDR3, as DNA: TGTGCCAGCAGCGGACAGACTGAGATTAATGAAAAACTGTTTTTT.

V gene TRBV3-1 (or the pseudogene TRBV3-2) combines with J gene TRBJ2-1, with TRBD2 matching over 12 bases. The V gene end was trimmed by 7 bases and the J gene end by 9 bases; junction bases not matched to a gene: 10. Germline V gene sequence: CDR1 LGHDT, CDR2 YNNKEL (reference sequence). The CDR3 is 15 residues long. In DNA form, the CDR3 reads TGTGCCAGCACCCGAAGACTAGCGGGAGTAGGTGAGCAGTTCTTC. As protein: CASTRRLAGVGEQFF.